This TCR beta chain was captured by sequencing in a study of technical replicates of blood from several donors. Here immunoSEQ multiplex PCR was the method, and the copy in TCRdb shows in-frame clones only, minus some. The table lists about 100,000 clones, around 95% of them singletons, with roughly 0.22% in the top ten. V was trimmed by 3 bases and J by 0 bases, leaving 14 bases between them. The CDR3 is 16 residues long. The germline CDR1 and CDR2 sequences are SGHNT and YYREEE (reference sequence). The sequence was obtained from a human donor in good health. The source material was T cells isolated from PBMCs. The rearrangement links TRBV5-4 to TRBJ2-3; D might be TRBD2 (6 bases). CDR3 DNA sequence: TGTGCCAGCAGCTCCAACCTAGGGACTAGCACAGATACGCAGTATTTT. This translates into CASSSNLGTSTDTQYF.